This T cell receptor (beta chain) stems from a study of blood T cell repertoires in COVID-19. Study context: T cells, B-cell-depleted T cells, or PBMCs supplied cDNA or gDNA.

This clone was observed a few times. V was cut by 8 bases and J by 2 bases, with 17 bases left in between. Germline V gene lookup returns CDR1 MNHEY and CDR2 SVGAGI. The CDR3 consists of 15 residues. Original handling: Nucleated cell counts were estimated from reference gene primer amplification. TCRdb keeps only in-frame clones here, not all; method: immunoSEQ multiplex PCR. V and J calls and clone size are as listed in that table; D and trimming were resolved from the DNA. Seen here are about 77,000 clones, 73% observed once, and the top ten hold around 20%. Material for sequencing was peripheral blood. V usage is TRBV6-5 and J usage is TRBJ2-3, with no clear D. The sequence derives from a man in his fifties or sixties with acute or convalescent COVID-19. CDR3 region: CASPGFQVLTDTQYF. The CDR3 DNA reads TGTGCCAGCCCCGGTTTTCAGGTGCTCACAGATACGCAGTATTTT.